This TCR beta chain came from a study of T cells after yellow fever vaccination. A process of 5'RACE template switching, which added a universal primer site and UMIs, was used to make TCR cDNA. TCRdb passed the 5' RACE reads through MiXCR, listing each CDR3 protein once. This table has around 310,000 distinct CDR3 sequences, around 3.9% appearing once. Germline CDR1 reads DFQATT; CDR2 reads SNEGSKA (reference sequence). The CDR3 is 12 residues long. Trimming removed 3 bases at V and 5 bases at J, with 10 bases between. This clonotype was observed a handful of times. The chain carries TRBV20-1 and TRBJ2-5, with D hard to call. The clonotype was recovered from a man younger than 35 who received the YFV17D yellow fever vaccine. The material was PBMCs, obtained on the day of the yellow fever booster vaccination. CDR3 sequence reads: CSARALKETQYF. For the CDR3, the DNA is TGCAGTGCTAGGGCCTTGAAGGAGACCCAGTACTTC.